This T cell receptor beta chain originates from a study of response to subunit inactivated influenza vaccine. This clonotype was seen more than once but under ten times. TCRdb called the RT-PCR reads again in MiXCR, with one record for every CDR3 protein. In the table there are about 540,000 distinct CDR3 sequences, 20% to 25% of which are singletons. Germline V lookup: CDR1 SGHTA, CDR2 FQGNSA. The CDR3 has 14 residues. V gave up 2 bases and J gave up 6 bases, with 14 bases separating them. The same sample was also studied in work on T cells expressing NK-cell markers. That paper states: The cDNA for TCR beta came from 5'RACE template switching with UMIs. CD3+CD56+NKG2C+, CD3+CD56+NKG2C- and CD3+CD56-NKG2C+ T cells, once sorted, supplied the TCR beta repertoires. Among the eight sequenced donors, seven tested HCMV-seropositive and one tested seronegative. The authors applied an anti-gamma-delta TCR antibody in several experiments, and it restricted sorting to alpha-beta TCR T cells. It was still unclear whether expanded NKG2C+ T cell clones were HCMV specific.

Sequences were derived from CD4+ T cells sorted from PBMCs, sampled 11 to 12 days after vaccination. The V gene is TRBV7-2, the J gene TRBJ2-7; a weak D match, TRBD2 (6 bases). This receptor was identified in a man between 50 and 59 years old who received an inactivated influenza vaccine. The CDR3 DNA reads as TGTGCCAGCAGCTTAAACCCGACCGGGAGCGAGCAGTACTTC. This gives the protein CASSLNPTGSEQYF.